Presented here are 27 T cell receptor beta chains from one specimen sequenced in a study of shared clonotypes between healthy human individuals (dated by TCRdb to about 2020). CD8 naive samples were CD45RO-negative cells positively selected for CCR7, giving a CD45RA+CCR7+ population that excluded TemRA cells. Receptor libraries were prepared by the immunoSEQ multiplex PCR assay. Not all clones reach the TCRdb copy of this immuneACCESS table, which keeps in-frame sequences only. Checked studies attribute under half of the gap to unresolved V genes and leave the rest unexplained. The sample yields 750,000 to 1,000,000 clones; around 92% were counted once. Around 24% of the sample belongs to the ten largest clones. The sequencing input was naive CD8+ T cells sorted from blood. The meaning of the sample's cell subset or site label: CD45RA+CCR7+. These receptors all stem from a man aged 25-45 years in good health.

The rearrangement uses TRBV7-2 and TRBJ2-7; D may match TRBD1 or TRBD2 (5 bases each). V shed 2 bases and J shed 3 bases, with 17 bases lying between them. The CDR3 sequence is 16 residues long. CDR1 and CDR2 (germline): SGHTA, FQGNSA. CDR3 sequence (DNA): TGTGCCAGCAGCTTACTCGGTGGGGACGGATTCTACGAGCAGTACTTC. Translating gives CASSLLGGDGFYEQYF.

J is TRBJ1-1 and V is TRBV7-9, with no clear D. Germline V gives CDR1 SEHNR, CDR2 FQNEAQ (reference sequence). The CDR3 has 11 residues. Deletions cut 5 bases from V and 8 bases from J, with 9 bases between. This CDR3 is CASSKTFEAFF. In DNA, the CDR3 is TGTGCCAGCAGCAAGACATTCGAAGCTTTCTTT.

V and J are TRBV19 and TRBJ2-1; D not resolved. Germline lookup yields CDR1 LNHDA and CDR2 SQIVND (reference sequence). V was cut by 5 bases and J by 7 bases, with 12 bases left in between. The CDR3 extends over 13 amino acids. CDR3 residues: CASSAVEGNEQFF. The CDR3 coding sequence is TGTGCCAGTAGTGCCGTCGAAGGGAATGAGCAGTTCTTC.

A few counts support this clone. The CDR3 loop reads CAIRTSGNTIYF. In nucleotides, the CDR3 is TGTGCCATCAGGACAAGTGGAAACACCATATATTTT. The V call is TRBV10-3, the J call TRBJ1-3; no clear D. Germline V gene lookup returns CDR1 ENHRY and CDR2 SYGVKD. This CDR3 is 12 amino acids long. The V gene lost 6 bases and the J gene lost 3 bases, with 6 bases spanning the gap.

The chain links TRBV6-4 to TRBJ1-2; D remains unclear. Germline CDR1 and CDR2: MRHNA and SNTAGT. This CDR3 comprises 14 residues. V gave up 0 bases and J gave up 8 bases, with 13 bases separating them. The CDR3 sequence: CASSDSEPLGGYTF. For the CDR3, the DNA is TGTGCCAGCAGTGACTCGGAGCCCCTGGGGGGCTACACCTTC.

This chain links TRBV27 with TRBJ2-3; no reliable D call. This CDR3 is 16 amino acids long. V lost 4 bases and J 6 bases, leaving 20 bases between the germline ends. Germline CDR1 MNHEY, CDR2 SMNVEV (reference sequence). CDR3 loop: CASSSLLAEDRDTQYF. CDR3 DNA sequence: TGTGCCAGCAGTTCCCTATTAGCAGAGGACCGGGATACGCAGTATTTT.

The chain is built from TRBV19 and TRBJ2-1; perhaps TRBD2 as D (5 bases). The germline CDR1 and CDR2 sequences are LNHDA and SQIVND (reference sequence). V lost 3 bases and J 6 bases, leaving 18 bases between the germline ends. This CDR3 comprises 16 residues. CDR3 amino acids: CASSMEPGMRVNEQFF. DNA for the CDR3: TGTGCCAGTAGTATGGAGCCGGGGATGAGGGTCAATGAGCAGTTCTTC.

CDR3 amino acids: CASSLGLHAQPQHF. The CDR3 DNA sequence: TGTGCCAGTAGCTTGGGACTCCACGCTCAGCCCCAGCATTTT. The gene calls are TRBV19 and TRBJ1-5; D might be TRBD1 (5 bases). The germline CDR1 and CDR2 sequences are LNHDA and SQIVND (reference sequence). This CDR3 is built from 14 residues. Trimming shortened V by 6 bases and J by 6 bases, and 15 bases separated the two germline ends.

V is TRBV6-5 and J is TRBJ2-3, with 7 bases lining up with TRBD2. J was trimmed by 2 bases and V by 2 bases; bases with no gene match: 4. From germline, CDR1 is MNHEY and CDR2 SVGAGI. The CDR3 loop spans 15 amino acids. The CDR3 DNA reads as TGTGCCAGCAGTTACGGCGGGAGCGCCACAGATACGCAGTATTTT. Protein product: CASSYGGSATDTQYF.

The chain is built from TRBV6-5 and TRBJ2-1, with D possibly matching TRBD2 (6 bases). The CDR3 is 16 residues long. Germline loops: CDR1 MNHEY, CDR2 SVGAGI. V shed 4 bases and J shed 12 bases, with 25 bases lying between them. As DNA, the CDR3 is TGTGCCAGCAGTTCCGCGGCCGGGACTCTTACTCAGGGGCAGTTCTTC. Its protein product is CASSSAAGTLTQGQFF.

This sequence joins TRBV7-3 and TRBJ2-7; 9 positions agree with TRBD1. The ends lost 2 bases at V and 3 bases at J; junction bases unmatched: 11. The CDR3 is 17 amino acids. The V gene's germline CDR1 is SGHTA and CDR2 FQGTGA. In DNA, the CDR3 is TGTGCCAGCAGCTTACCCCAGACCGGGACAGGGAGCTACGAGCAGTACTTC. Translated, it gives CASSLPQTGTGSYEQYF.

The rearrangement uses TRBV27 and TRBJ1-2, with 10 bases aligning to TRBD1. CDR1 and CDR2 from the germline V gene are MNHEY and SMNVEV (reference sequence). The CDR3 is made up of 17 amino acids. J was trimmed by 5 bases and V by 6 bases; bases with no gene match: 15. CDR3 sequence reads: CASSIGGTGARNYGYTF. The CDR3 bases are TGTGCCAGCAGCATCGGCGGGACAGGGGCGAGGAATTATGGCTACACCTTC.

The chain uses TRBV19 and TRBJ1-5, with D uncertain. The CDR3 runs to 15 residues. Germline lookup yields CDR1 LNHDA and CDR2 SQIVND (reference sequence). V shed 3 bases and J shed 3 bases, with 12 bases lying between them. The CDR3, as DNA: TGTGCCAGTAGTATCGCGAGGGTTATCAATCAGCCCCAGCATTTT. Amino acids: CASSIARVINQPQHF.

The chain recombines TRBV7-9 with TRBJ2-3; 8 nucleotides agree with TRBD2. CDR3 length: 16 residues. Germline V CDR1 and CDR2: SEHNR, FQNEAQ (reference sequence). With V trimmed by 4 bases and J by 2 bases, 8 bases remained unmatched. The CDR3 bases are TGTGCCAGCAGCTCGAGCACTAGCGGAGACACAGATACGCAGTATTTT. This codes for CASSSSTSGDTDTQYF.

This chain connects TRBV2 to TRBJ2-1, with D tentatively TRBD2 (5 bases). Germline CDR1 and CDR2: SNHLY and FYNNEI. Trimming removed 6 bases from V and 5 bases from J, with 17 bases in between. CDR3 length: 15 residues. CDR3 in amino acids: CASSVPDYADNEQFF. The DNA of the CDR3 is TGTGCCAGCAGCGTACCCGACTATGCCGACAATGAGCAGTTCTTC.

This rearrangement joins TRBV13 to TRBJ2-5; 7 bases are shared with TRBD2. Germline assignment: CDR1 PRHDT and CDR2 FYEKMQ (reference sequence). There are 15 residues in the CDR3. V gave up 2 bases and J gave up 2 bases; unmatched junction bases: 5. As DNA, the CDR3 is TGTGCCAGCAGCTTATTCCAGCGGGATCAAGAGACCCAGTACTTC. It encodes CASSLFQRDQETQYF. Together with reference TRBV13 and TRBJ2-5, the CDR3 gives the full variable domain: AAGVIQSPRHLIKEKRETATLKCYPIPRHDTVYWYQQGPGQDPQFLISFYEKMQSDKGSIPDRFSAQQFSDYHSELNMSSLELGDSALYFCASSLFQRDQETQYFGPGTRLLVL.

The J gene is TRBJ2-5, the V gene TRBV7-3; 9 bases fit TRBD1. CDR3 size: 19 residues. Germline-derived CDR1 and CDR2 are SGHTA and FQGTGA. After removal of 0 bases from V and 4 bases from J, the junction contained 15 bases not matched to a gene. CDR3 nucleotide sequence: TGTGCCAGCAGCTTAACGGGAGACTCCGGGACAGGGTGGGGAGAGACCCAGTACTTC. This translates into CASSLTGDSGTGWGETQYF.

The chain is built from TRBV2 and TRBJ2-5; 10 bases map to TRBD2. Germline CDR1 and CDR2: SNHLY and FYNNEI. This CDR3 comprises 13 residues. J gave up 3 bases and V 9 bases, and 4 bases lay outside the gene matches. The CDR3 reads CARGTSEEETQYF. In nucleotides, the CDR3 is TGTGCCAGGGGGACTAGCGAAGAAGAGACCCAGTACTTC.

V usage is TRBV5-6 and J usage is TRBJ2-7; tentative D call: TRBD1 (6 bases). Looked up from germline, CDR1 is SGHDT and CDR2 is YYEEEE. The V and J ends lost 0 bases and 3 bases respectively, with 10 bases between them. The length of the CDR3 is 14 residues. CDR3 nucleotides: TGTGCCAGCAGCTTGGACAGGGATTTCTACGAGCAGTACTTC. Translating it yields CASSLDRDFYEQYF.

This clone was counted at least ten times. The chain links TRBV11-2 to TRBJ1-5; D might be TRBD1 (6 bases). Trimming left V 4 bases short and J 1 base short, with 11 bases between. This CDR3 has 15 residues. Germline CDR1 and CDR2: SGHAT and FQNNGV. The DNA of the CDR3 is TGTGCCAGCAGCTCGGACAGTGGCAGCAATCAGCCCCAGCATTTT. The encoded protein is CASSSDSGSNQPQHF.

This sequence joins TRBV7-9 and TRBJ1-1; 10 bases match TRBD1. CDR1 and CDR2 from the germline V gene are SEHNR and FQNEAQ (reference sequence). This CDR3 has 14 residues. The V segment lost 4 bases and the J segment 4 bases; nucleotides outside the gene matches: 3. The CDR3 reads CASSSTGGFTEAFF. CDR3 nucleotides: TGTGCCAGCAGCTCGACAGGGGGCTTCACTGAAGCTTTCTTT.

The J gene is TRBJ2-1, the V gene TRBV7-9, with a possible D match to TRBD2 (5 bases). Deletions cut 1 base from V and 5 bases from J, with 18 bases between. CDR1 SEHNR and CDR2 FQNEAQ come from the germline V gene (reference sequence). The CDR3 is 17 amino acids. The CDR3 loop is CASSLVLGGGGDNEQFF. The DNA for the CDR3 is TGTGCCAGCAGCTTAGTCCTAGGAGGAGGAGGAGACAATGAGCAGTTCTTC.

This chain joins TRBV28 and TRBJ2-1, with D unclear. The CDR3 length is 17 residues. Germline V gives CDR1 MDHEN, CDR2 SYDVKM. V shed 3 bases and J shed 2 bases, with 17 bases lying between them. The CDR3 sequence is CASSFMVGASAYNEQFF. In nucleotides, the CDR3 is TGTGCCAGCAGTTTTATGGTAGGTGCGAGCGCCTACAATGAGCAGTTCTTC.

The gene calls are TRBV7-3 and TRBJ1-1; no reliable D call. Trimming removed 5 bases at V and 1 base at J, with 8 bases between. The CDR3 sequence is 13 residues long. Germline assignment: CDR1 SGHTA and CDR2 FQGTGA. The CDR3 reads CASSPDGNTEAFF. As DNA, the CDR3 is TGTGCCAGCAGCCCGGACGGGAACACTGAAGCTTTCTTT. Supplemented by reference TRBV7-3 and TRBJ1-1, the full variable domain reads GAGVSQTPSNKVTEKGKYVELRCDPISGHTALYWYRQSLGQGPEFLIYFQGTGAADDSGLPNDRFFAVRPEGSVSTLKIQRTERGDSAVYLCASSPDGNTEAFFGQGTRLTVV.

CDR3 nucleotide sequence: TGCAGCGTTGATATGGCTAGCAGTACCCAAGAGACCCAGTACTTC. This translates into CSVDMASSTQETQYF. The V call is TRBV29-1, the J call TRBJ2-5, with D possibly being TRBD2 (5 bases). V was shortened by 3 bases and J by 1 base, with 15 bases between the two germline ends. Germline CDR1 SQVTM, CDR2 ANQGSEA. The CDR3 spans 15 residues.

This chain links TRBV30 with TRBJ2-7; D assignment may be TRBD1 or TRBD2 (6 bases each). The V and J ends lost 5 bases and 0 bases respectively, with 11 bases between them. The CDR3 consists of 13 residues. The V gene's germline CDR1 is GTSNPN and CDR2 SVGIG (reference sequence). The CDR3 DNA is TGTGCCTGGGAGGGGGGATTCTCCTACGAGCAGTACTTC. This gives the protein CAWEGGFSYEQYF.

This chain joins TRBV5-5 and TRBJ1-4; D might be TRBD1 (5 bases). CDR1 is SGHKS and CDR2 is YYEKEE in the germline V gene (reference sequence). V shed 0 bases and J shed 0 bases, with 12 bases lying between them. The CDR3 extends over 17 amino acids. The CDR3, as DNA: TGTGCCAGCAGCTTGGAGTTTTCGGGGGCAACTAATGAAAAACTGTTTTTT. It yields the protein CASSLEFSGATNEKLFF.